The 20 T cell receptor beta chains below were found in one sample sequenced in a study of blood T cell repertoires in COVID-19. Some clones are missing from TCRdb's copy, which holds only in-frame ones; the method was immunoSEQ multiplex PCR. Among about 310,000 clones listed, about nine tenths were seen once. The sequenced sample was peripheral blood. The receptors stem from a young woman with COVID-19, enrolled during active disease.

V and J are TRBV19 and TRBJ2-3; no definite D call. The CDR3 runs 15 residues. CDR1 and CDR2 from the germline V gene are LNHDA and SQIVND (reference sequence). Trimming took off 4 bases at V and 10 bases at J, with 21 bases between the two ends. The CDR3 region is CASSKMAEGRFAQYF. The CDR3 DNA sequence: TGTGCCAGTAGTAAAATGGCGGAAGGCCGGTTCGCGCAGTATTTT.

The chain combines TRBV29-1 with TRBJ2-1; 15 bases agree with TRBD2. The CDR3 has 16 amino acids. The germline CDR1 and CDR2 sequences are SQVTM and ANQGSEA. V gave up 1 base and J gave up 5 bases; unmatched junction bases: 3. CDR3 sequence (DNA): TGCAGCGTTGAAGGGACTAGCGGGAGGGCCGACAATGAGCAGTTCTTC. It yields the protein CSVEGTSGRADNEQFF.

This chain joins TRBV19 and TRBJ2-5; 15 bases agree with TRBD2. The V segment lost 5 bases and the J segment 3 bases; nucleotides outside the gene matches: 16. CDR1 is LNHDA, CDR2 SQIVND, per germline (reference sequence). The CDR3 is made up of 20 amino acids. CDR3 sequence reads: CASSVATGTSGRFLEETQYF. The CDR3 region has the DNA TGTGCCAGTAGTGTGGCAACCGGGACTAGCGGGAGGTTTTTGGAAGAGACCCAGTACTTC.

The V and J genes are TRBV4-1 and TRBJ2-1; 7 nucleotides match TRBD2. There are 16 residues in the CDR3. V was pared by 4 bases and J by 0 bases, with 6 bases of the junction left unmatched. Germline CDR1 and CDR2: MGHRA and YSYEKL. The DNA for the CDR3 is TGCGCCAGCAGCCCCCAGCGGGGATACTCCTACAATGAGCAGTTCTTC. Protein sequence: CASSPQRGYSYNEQFF.

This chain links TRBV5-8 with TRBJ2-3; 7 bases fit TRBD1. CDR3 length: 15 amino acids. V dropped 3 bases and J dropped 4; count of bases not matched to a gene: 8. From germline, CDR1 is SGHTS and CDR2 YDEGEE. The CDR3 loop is CASSSTGFPADTQYF. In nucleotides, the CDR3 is TGTGCCAGCAGCTCGACAGGGTTTCCAGCAGATACGCAGTATTTT.

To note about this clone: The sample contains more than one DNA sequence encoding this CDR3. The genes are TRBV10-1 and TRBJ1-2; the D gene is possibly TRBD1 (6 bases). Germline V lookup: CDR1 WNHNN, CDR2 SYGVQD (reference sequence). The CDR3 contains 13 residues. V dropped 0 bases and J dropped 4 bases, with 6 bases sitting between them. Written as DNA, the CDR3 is TGCGCCAGCAGTGAGTCAGGGGGCTATGGCTACACCTTC. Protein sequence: CASSESGGYGYTF.

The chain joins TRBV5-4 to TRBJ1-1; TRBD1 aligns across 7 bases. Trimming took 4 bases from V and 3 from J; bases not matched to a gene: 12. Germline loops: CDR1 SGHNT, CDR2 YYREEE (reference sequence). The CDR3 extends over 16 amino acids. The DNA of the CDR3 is TGTGCCAGCAGCCATGGGGCAGGGGGGCTGGACACTGAAGCTTTCTTT. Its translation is CASSHGAGGLDTEAFF.

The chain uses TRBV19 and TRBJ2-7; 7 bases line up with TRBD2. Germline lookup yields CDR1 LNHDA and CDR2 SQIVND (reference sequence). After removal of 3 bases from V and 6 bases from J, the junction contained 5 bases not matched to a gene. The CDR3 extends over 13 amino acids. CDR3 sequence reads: CASSIAGDLEQYF. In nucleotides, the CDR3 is TGTGCCAGTAGTATTGCGGGAGACCTCGAGCAGTACTTC.

The CDR3 sequence: CASSSLSLGQANTGELFF. CDR3 DNA: TGTGCCAGCAGTTCCCTATCCCTAGGACAGGCGAACACCGGGGAGCTGTTTTTT. The rearrangement uses TRBV28 and TRBJ2-2, with 7 bases aligning to TRBD1. CDR1 is MDHEN and CDR2 is SYDVKM in the germline V gene. This CDR3 comprises 18 residues. With 4 bases clipped from V and 0 bases from J, the junction kept 11 bases outside the gene matches.

The CDR3 region is CAVRRLAGHNEQFF. The CDR3 bases are TGCGCCGTTCGGCGACTAGCGGGTCACAATGAGCAGTTCTTC. J is TRBJ2-1 and V is TRBV4-1; 10 positions agree with TRBD2. The V segment lost 11 bases and the J segment 5 bases; nucleotides outside the gene matches: 9. The CDR3 loop spans 14 amino acids. Germline CDR1 MGHRA, CDR2 YSYEKL.

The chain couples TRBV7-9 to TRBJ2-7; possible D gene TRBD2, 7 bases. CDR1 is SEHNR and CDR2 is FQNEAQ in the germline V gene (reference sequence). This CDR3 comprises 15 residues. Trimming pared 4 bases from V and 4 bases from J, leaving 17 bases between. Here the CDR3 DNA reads TGTGCCAGCAGCTGGGCCCCGGGGGGCCATTACGAGCAGTACTTC. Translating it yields CASSWAPGGHYEQYF.

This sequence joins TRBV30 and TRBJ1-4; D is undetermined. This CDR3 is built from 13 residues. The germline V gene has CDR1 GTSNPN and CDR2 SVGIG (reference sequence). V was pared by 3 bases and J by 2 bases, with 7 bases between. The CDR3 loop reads CAWRPRTNEKLFF. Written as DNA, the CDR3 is TGTGCCTGGAGACCACGGACTAATGAAAAACTGTTTTTT.

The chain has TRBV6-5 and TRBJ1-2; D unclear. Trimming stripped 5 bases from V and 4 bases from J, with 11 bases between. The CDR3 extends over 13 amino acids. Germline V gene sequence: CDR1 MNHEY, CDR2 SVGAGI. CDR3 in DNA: TGTGCCAGCAGTCTAACGAGGTCCTATGGCTACACCTTC. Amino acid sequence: CASSLTRSYGYTF.

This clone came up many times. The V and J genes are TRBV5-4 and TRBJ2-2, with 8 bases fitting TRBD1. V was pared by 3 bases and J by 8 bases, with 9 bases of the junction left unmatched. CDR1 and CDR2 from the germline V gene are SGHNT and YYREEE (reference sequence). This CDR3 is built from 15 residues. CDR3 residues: CASSSRGRGAGELFF. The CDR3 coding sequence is TGTGCCAGCAGCTCCAGGGGGCGAGGAGCGGGGGAGCTGTTTTTT.

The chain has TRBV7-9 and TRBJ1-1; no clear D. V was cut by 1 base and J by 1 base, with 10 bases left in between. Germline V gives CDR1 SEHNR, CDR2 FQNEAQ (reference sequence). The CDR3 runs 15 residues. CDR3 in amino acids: CASSLGGLSNTEAFF. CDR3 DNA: TGTGCCAGCAGCTTAGGTGGACTCTCGAACACTGAAGCTTTCTTT.

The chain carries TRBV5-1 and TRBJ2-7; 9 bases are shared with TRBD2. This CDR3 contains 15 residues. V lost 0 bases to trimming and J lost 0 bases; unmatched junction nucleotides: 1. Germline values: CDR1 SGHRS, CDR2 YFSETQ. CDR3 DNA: TGCGCCAGCAGCTTGGGGGGACTAGCCTCCTACGAGCAGTACTTC. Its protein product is CASSLGGLASYEQYF.

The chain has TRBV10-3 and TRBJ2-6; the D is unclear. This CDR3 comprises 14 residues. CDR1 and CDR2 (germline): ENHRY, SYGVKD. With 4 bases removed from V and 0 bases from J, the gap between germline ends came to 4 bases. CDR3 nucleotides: TGTGCCATCAGTGTTAACTCTGGGGCCAACGTCCTGACTTTC. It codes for CAISVNSGANVLTF.

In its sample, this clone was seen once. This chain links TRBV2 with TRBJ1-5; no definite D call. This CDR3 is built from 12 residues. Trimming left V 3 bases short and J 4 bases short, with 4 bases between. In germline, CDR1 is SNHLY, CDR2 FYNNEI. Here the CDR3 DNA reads TGTGCCAGCAGTGAGAGAAATCAGCCCCAGCATTTT. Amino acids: CASSERNQPQHF.

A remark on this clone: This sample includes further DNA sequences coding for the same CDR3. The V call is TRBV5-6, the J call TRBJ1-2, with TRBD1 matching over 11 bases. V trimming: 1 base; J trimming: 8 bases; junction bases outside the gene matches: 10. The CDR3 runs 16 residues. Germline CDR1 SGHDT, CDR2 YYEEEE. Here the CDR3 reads CASSLISGTGGRGYTF. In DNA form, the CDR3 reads TGTGCCAGCAGCTTGATCTCCGGGACAGGGGGTCGGGGCTACACCTTC.

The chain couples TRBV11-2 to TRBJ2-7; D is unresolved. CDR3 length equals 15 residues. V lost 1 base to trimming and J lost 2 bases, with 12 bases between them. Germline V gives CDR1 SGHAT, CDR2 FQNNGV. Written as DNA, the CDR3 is TGTGCCAGCAGCTTAGCACCCCAGGTTACCTACGAGCAGTACTTC. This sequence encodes CASSLAPQVTYEQYF.